The 10 T cell receptor beta chains below were found in one sample sequenced in a study of control samples from healthy donors and cancer patients. Using immunoSEQ multiplex PCR, the repertoire was profiled, and TCRdb retains in-frame clones only, with some absent. The sample gives over 100,000 clones, around 93% of which show up once; approximately 2% is in the top ten. Sequenced material: blood. Receptors were obtained from a woman aged 50 to 60 in good health.

This clone was observed once. The chain carries TRBV6-6 and TRBJ1-6, with D possibly being TRBD1 (5 bases). V was shortened by 4 bases and J by 6 bases, with 13 bases between the two germline ends. Germline CDR1 is MNHNY and CDR2 is SVGAGI (reference sequence). The CDR3 is made up of 15 amino acids. The CDR3 DNA reads as TGTGCCAGCAGTTGGGTCCGCGGGGGTAATTCACCCCTCCACTTT. It specifies CASSWVRGGNSPLHF.

This sequence joins TRBV12-3 or TRBV12-4 and TRBJ2-7; perhaps TRBD1 as D (6 bases). The V end was cut by 3 bases, the J end by 5 bases, with 8 bases between. This CDR3 region has 12 residues. CDR3 nucleotides: TGTGCCAGCAGTTTTACAGGGAACGAGCAGTACTTC. This codes for CASSFTGNEQYF.

This clone is a singleton in its sample. The rearrangement uses TRBV13 and TRBJ1-3; D ambiguous. The CDR3 sequence is 17 residues long. Trimming removed 0 bases from V and 0 bases from J, with 12 bases in between. Germline V gene sequence: CDR1 PRHDT, CDR2 FYEKMQ (reference sequence). For the CDR3, the DNA is TGTGCCAGCAGCTTAGGTCCGGCGGGGAGCTCTGGAAACACCATATATTTT. This encodes CASSLGPAGSSGNTIYF.

V and J are TRBV5-4 and TRBJ1-2, with D possibly TRBD1 on 6 matching bases. V was clipped by 2 bases and J by 0 bases, with 26 bases between them. The CDR3 extends over 20 amino acids. Per germline, CDR1 SGHNT and CDR2 YYREEE (reference sequence). This CDR3 is CASSFSRGAGYDGSNYGYTF. CDR3 coding DNA: TGTGCCAGCAGCTTTTCGCGGGGGGCTGGATACGACGGCTCTAACTATGGCTACACCTTC.

Of note for this clone: The same CDR3 arises from other DNA sequences in this sample as well. V usage is TRBV5-1 and J usage is TRBJ1-1; a possible D gene is TRBD1 (6 bases). The CDR3 runs 14 residues. Germline CDR1 is SGHRS and CDR2 is YFSETQ. V lost 4 bases and J 2 bases, leaving 12 bases between the germline ends. CDR3 region: CASSPGTLNTEAFF. The DNA of the CDR3 is TGCGCCAGCAGCCCCGGGACACTTAACACTGAAGCTTTCTTT.

The gene calls are TRBV2 and TRBJ2-2; no clear D gene. Germline lookup yields CDR1 SNHLY and CDR2 FYNNEI. Trimming left V 4 bases short and J 1 base short, with 4 bases between. The CDR3 is 13 residues long. The CDR3 sequence is CASSVMNTGELFF. The CDR3 DNA follows: TGTGCCAGCAGTGTTATGAACACCGGGGAGCTGTTTTTT.

The V and J genes are TRBV6-1 and TRBJ1-2, with D tentatively TRBD1 (5 bases). Per germline, CDR1 MNHNS and CDR2 SASEGT. The CDR3 has 15 amino acids. V was clipped by 2 bases and J by 7 bases, with 17 bases between them. CDR3 protein: CASSELGGRSFGYTF. CDR3 coding DNA: TGTGCCAGCAGTGAATTGGGGGGAAGGTCGTTTGGCTACACCTTC.

The chain combines TRBV11-2 with TRBJ2-4, with D perhaps TRBD2 (5 bases). Germline V lookup: CDR1 SGHAT, CDR2 FQNNGV. The length of the CDR3 is 16 residues. With 0 bases removed from V and 7 bases from J, the gap between germline ends came to 16 bases. This CDR3 is CASSLERRGSGNIQYF. The CDR3 DNA reads TGTGCCAGCAGCTTAGAGCGACGGGGTTCGGGGAACATTCAGTACTTC.

The gene calls are TRBV11-1 and TRBJ1-1; 10 bases line up with TRBD1. After removal of 5 bases from V and 5 bases from J, the junction contained 11 bases not matched to a gene. This CDR3 spans 16 amino acids. Per the germline V gene, CDR1 is SGHAT and CDR2 is FQDESV (reference sequence). The CDR3 protein is CASSPRQGALRTEAFF. The CDR3 region has the DNA TGTGCCAGCAGCCCTCGACAGGGGGCTTTAAGAACTGAAGCTTTCTTT.

The V and J genes are TRBV19 and TRBJ1-1, with a possible D match to TRBD1 (5 bases). Germline V gene data show CDR1 as LNHDA and CDR2 as SQIVND (reference sequence). The CDR3 extends over 13 amino acids. V shed 10 bases and J shed 4 bases, with 16 bases lying between them. Here the CDR3 reads CANGPGTGTEAFF. The CDR3 nucleotides are TGTGCCAACGGACCGGGGACGGGCACTGAAGCTTTCTTT. Variable domain in full (rest from reference TRBV19 and TRBJ1-1): DGGITQSPKYLFRKEGQNVTLSCEQNLNHDAMYWYRQDPGQGLRLIYYSQIVNDFQKGDIAEGYSVSREKKESFPLTVTSAQKNPTAFYLCANGPGTGTEAFFGQGTRLTVV.